The T cell receptor beta chain described here comes from a study of early T cells in non-severe SARS-CoV-2 infection. About the study: Sequencing used unsorted whole-blood bulk RNA, so chains lack pairing. Study-wide findings and caveats: Using VDJdb, the matching emphasized anti-spike CD8 responses while missing private and CD4 specificities.

The germline CDR1 and CDR2 sequences are MDHEN and SYDVKM. V dropped 4 bases and J dropped 0 bases, with 14 bases sitting between them. The CDR3 extends over 16 amino acids. Individual cDNA molecules received unique molecular identifiers. Using its own MiXCR run on the 5' RACE reads, TCRdb lists one record per CDR3 protein. The repertoire has approximately 90,000 distinct CDR3 sequences, 9.5% to 15% of them found once; the top ten carry 3.5% to 5%. This clonotype was detected many times. What it binds is unknown. This receptor was taken from an adult who was a healthcare worker with PCR-confirmed SARS-CoV-2 infection or an uninfected control (not recorded which). The chain uses TRBV28 and TRBJ2-3, with TRBD2 as a possible D gene (6 bases). The source material was whole blood, sampled at baseline. The CDR3 spells CASSSLPAGSTDTQYF. Here the CDR3 DNA reads TGTGCCAGCAGTTCTCTCCCCGCGGGGAGCACAGATACGCAGTATTTT.